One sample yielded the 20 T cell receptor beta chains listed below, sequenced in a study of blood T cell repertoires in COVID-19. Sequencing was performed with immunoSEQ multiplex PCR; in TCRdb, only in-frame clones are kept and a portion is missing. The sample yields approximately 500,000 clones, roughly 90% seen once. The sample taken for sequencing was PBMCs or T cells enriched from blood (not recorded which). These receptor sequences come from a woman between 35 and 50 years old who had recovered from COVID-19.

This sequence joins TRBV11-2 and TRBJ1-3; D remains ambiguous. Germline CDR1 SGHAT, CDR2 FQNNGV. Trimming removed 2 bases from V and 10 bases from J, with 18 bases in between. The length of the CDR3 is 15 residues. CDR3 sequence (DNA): TGTGCCAGCAGCTTAAGCAGGACTACTGCCCTGACCATATATTTT. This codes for CASSLSRTTALTIYF.

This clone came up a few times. The DNA of the CDR3 is TGTGCCAGCAGTTACTCCTCCTCCCCGGGAGGCGGGACCGGGGAGCTGTTTTTT. This codes for CASSYSSSPGGGTGELFF. V gene TRBV6-8 combines with J gene TRBJ2-2, with 7 positions matching TRBD2. The germline V gene encodes CDR1 MNHGY and CDR2 SAAAGT. J gave up 5 bases and V 0 bases, and 12 bases lay outside the gene matches. CDR3 length: 18 residues.

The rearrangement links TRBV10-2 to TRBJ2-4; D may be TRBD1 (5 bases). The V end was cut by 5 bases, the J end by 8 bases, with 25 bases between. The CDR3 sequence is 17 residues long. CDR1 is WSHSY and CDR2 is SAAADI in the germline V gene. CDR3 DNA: TGCGCCAGCAGTCCTCCGGTAGCCAAGGGGCTTACGGACATTCAGTACTTC. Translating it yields CASSPPVAKGLTDIQYF.

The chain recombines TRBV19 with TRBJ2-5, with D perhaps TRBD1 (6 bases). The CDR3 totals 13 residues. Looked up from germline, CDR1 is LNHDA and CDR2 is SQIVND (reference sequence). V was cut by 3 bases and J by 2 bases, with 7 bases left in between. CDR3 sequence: CASSMTGQETQYF. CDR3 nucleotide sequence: TGTGCCAGTAGTATGACAGGACAAGAGACCCAGTACTTC.

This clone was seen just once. The CDR3 sequence is CASTQKQFKAYNEQFF. DNA of the CDR3: TGTGCCAGCACCCAAAAACAGTTTAAGGCCTACAATGAGCAGTTCTTC. This sequence joins TRBV27 and TRBJ2-1; the D is unclear. CDR1 is MNHEY, CDR2 SMNVEV, per germline (reference sequence). The V end lost 7 bases, the J end lost 2 bases, and 18 bases lay between the germline ends. CDR3 length: 16 residues.

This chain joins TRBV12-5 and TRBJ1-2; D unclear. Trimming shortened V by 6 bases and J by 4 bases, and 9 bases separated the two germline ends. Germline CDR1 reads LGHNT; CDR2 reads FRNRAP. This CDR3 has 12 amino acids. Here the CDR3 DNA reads TGTGCTAGTGGGTACGGGAGCTATGGCTACACCTTC. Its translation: CASGYGSYGYTF.

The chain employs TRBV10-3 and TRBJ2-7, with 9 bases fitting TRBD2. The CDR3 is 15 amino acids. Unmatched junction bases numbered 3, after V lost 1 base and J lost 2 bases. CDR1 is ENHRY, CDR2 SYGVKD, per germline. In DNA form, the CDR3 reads TGTGCCATCAGTGAGTTTAGCGGGAGAGCCTACGAGCAGTACTTC. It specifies CAISEFSGRAYEQYF.

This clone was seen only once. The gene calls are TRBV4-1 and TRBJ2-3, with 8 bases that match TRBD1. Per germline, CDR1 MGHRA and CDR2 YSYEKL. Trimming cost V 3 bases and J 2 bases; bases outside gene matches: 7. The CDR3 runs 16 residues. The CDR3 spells CASSQRDRPPTDTQYF. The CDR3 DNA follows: TGCGCCAGCAGCCAGCGGGACAGGCCCCCCACAGATACGCAGTATTTT.

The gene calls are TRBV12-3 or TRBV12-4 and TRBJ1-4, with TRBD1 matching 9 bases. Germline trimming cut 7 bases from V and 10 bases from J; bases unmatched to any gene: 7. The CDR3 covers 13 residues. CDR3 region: CASTDRGRGKLFF. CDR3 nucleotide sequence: TGTGCCAGCACGGACAGGGGACGTGGAAAACTGTTTTTT.

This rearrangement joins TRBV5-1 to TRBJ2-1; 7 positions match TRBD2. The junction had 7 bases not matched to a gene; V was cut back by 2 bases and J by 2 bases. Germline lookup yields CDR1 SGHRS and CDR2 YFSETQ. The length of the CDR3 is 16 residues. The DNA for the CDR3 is TGCGCCAGCAGCTTCCCCAGGGAGGGACCCTACAATGAGCAGTTCTTC. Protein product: CASSFPREGPYNEQFF.

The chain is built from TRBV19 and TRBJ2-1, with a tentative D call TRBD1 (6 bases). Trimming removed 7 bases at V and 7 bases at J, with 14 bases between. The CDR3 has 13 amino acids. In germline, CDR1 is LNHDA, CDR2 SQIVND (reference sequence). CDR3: CASTGERGNEQFF. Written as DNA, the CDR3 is TGTGCCAGTACGGGTGAGAGGGGGAATGAGCAGTTCTTC.

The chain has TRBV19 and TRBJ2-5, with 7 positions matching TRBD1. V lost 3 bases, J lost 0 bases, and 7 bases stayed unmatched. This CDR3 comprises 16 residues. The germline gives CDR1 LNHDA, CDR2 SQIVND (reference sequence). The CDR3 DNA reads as TGTGCCAGTAGTATCGCCCCGACAGGGTACCAAGAGACCCAGTACTTC. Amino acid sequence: CASSIAPTGYQETQYF. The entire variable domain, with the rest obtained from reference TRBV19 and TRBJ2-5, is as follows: DGGITQSPKYLFRKEGQNVTLSCEQNLNHDAMYWYRQDPGQGLRLIYYSQIVNDFQKGDIAEGYSVSREKKESFPLTVTSAQKNPTAFYLCASSIAPTGYQETQYFGPGTRLLVL.

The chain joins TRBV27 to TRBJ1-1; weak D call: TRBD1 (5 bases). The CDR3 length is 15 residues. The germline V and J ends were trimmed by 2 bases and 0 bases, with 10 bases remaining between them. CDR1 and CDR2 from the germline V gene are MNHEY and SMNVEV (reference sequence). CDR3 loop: CASSLALGVNTEAFF. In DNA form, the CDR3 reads TGTGCCAGCAGTTTAGCTCTAGGGGTGAACACTGAAGCTTTCTTT.

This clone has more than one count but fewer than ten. The CDR3 spells CASSYLGGSTYEQYF. The DNA for the CDR3 is TGTGCCAGCAGTTACCTCGGAGGGTCAACATACGAGCAGTACTTC. The V and J genes are TRBV6-2 or TRBV6-3 and TRBJ2-7, with D possibly TRBD2 on 6 matching bases. Trimming shortened V by 2 bases and J by 4 bases, and 15 bases separated the two germline ends. The CDR3 has 15 amino acids. The germline CDR1 and CDR2 sequences are MNHEY and SVGEGT.

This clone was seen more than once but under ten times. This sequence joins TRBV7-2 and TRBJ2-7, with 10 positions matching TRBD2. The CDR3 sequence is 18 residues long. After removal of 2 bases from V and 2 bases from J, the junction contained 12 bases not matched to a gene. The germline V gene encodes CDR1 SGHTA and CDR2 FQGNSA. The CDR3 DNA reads TGTGCCAGCAGCTTAACGGTGGGGACTAGCGTAGTCCCCTACGAGCAGTACTTC. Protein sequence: CASSLTVGTSVVPYEQYF. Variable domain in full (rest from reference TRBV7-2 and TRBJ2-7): GAGVSQSPSNKVTEKGKDVELRCDPISGHTALYWYRQSLGQGLEFLIYFQGNSAPDKSGLPSDRFSAERTGGSVSTLTIQRTQQEDSAVYLCASSLTVGTSVVPYEQYFGPGTRLTVT.

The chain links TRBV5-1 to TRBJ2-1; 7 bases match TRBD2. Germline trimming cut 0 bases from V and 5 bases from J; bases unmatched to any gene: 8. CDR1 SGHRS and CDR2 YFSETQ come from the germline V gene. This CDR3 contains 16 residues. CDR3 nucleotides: TGCGCCAGCAGCTTGGCTCCTAGCGGACGCCACAATGAGCAGTTCTTC. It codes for CASSLAPSGRHNEQFF.

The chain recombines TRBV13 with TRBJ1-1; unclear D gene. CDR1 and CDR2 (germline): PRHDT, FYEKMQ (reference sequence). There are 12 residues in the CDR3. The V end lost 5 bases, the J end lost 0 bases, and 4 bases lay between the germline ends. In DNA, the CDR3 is TGTGCCAGCAGCCTTCTGAACACTGAAGCTTTCTTT. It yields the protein CASSLLNTEAFF.

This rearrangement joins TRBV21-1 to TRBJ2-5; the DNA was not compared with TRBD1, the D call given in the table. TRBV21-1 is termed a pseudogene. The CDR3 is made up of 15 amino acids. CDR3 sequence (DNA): TGTGCCAGCAGCAAGGGCACAGGGATCGGGGAGACCCAGTACTTC. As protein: CASSKGTGIGETQYF.

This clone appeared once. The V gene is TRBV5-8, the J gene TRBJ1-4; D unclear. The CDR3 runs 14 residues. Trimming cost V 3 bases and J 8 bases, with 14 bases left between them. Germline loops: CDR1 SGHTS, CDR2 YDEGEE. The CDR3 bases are TGTGCCAGCAGCTCAGGCGGGATACGGGAAAAACTGTTTTTT. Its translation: CASSSGGIREKLFF.

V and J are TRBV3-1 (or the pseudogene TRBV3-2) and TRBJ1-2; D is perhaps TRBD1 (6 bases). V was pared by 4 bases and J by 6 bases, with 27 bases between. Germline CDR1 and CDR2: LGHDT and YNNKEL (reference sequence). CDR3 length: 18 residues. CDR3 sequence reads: CASSPGEYRDIKGHGYTF. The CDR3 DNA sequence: TGTGCCAGCAGCCCGGGCGAATACCGGGACATAAAAGGCCATGGCTACACCTTC.